This T cell receptor beta chain was profiled in a study of regulatory T cells in long-lasting Graves disease (dated by TCRdb to about 2021). A note on the overall study: Persistent Graves' disease meant more than 5 years of antithyroid drug treatment with TSH receptor autoantibodies that stayed positive. In the clinical cohort, patients with persistent Graves' disease had used antithyroid drugs for an average of about 9.4 years. Persistent Graves' disease patients were compared with newly diagnosed Graves' disease patients by peripheral blood TCR sequencing and RNA sequencing. The study was conducted in China and was registered as a clinical trial. A total of around 35 samples underwent TCR sequencing, from around 13 patients with persistent Graves' disease and around 20 patients with newly diagnosed Graves' disease. General study outcomes and caveats: Compared with newly diagnosed patients, persistent Graves' disease patients had lower TCR Shannon entropy and fewer highly expanded clones, which suggests clonal expansion. Because the primary lesion, thyroid tissue, could not be accessed, the study looked at peripheral blood alone. The authors noted that the small sample size was a limitation that may lower accuracy. Persistent patients shared more public clonotypes among themselves (around 2,700) than newly diagnosed patients did (over 950). Preferential use of TRBV28, TRBJ1-2 and TRBJ2-5 was observed in persistent disease, whereas TRBV20-1 and TRBJ2-1 were favored in newly diagnosed disease. Only the TCR beta chain was sequenced and analyzed.

Of note for this clonotype: Its antigen has not been determined. No much larger clone is present one base from it, and per-base qualities are unavailable.

From the germline V gene (reference sequence), CDR1 is DFQATT and CDR2 is SNEGSKA. There are 12 amino acids in the CDR3, from cysteine to phenylalanine inclusive. Kept here is only the CDR3 DNA, which spans 36 bases and is read in frame from base 1. V and J are truncated by 0 bases and 7 bases respectively, leaving an intervening sequence of 7 bases. The library was built by means of multiplex PCR. These reads were obtained on an Illumina HiSeq 4000. TCR beta libraries were built with iRepertoire HTBI primers and Arm-PCR amplification of CDR3 regions. Gel purification was performed on PCR products prior to sequencing. From the authors' description of their analysis: A total of 60 to 80 TRBV and some 15 TRBJ segments were identified across samples and were used for gene usage analysis of CDR3 amino acid clonotypes. COPE and FqMerger were used to merge the filtered high-quality paired reads into contigs. BLAST was used to align contigs to the IMGT TRBV, TRBD and TRBJ reference genes, and CDR3 was defined following IMGT. Any clonotype with a frequency above 0.1% was counted as a highly expanded clone. Shannon entropy was used to measure repertoire diversity, and the Gini coefficient was used to measure V-J evenness. A clonotype found in more than one individual was treated as public. TCRdb reworked the public reads: Q25 trimming with fastp, MiXCR clone assembly, productive beta chains retained. Each CDR3 protein gets just one entry, which takes the most common genes and DNA from the rows behind it. TCRdb's processing, not the authors' own work, is the source of the V and J calls. The sample records 650,000 to 700,000 distinct CDR3 sequences, 25% to 30% of which are singletons. Together, the top ten hold around 40% of the sample.

In the paper's terms, the time point label means: persistent/refractory GD, antithyroid drugs over 5 years with positive TRAb. For both TCR sequencing and RNA sequencing, RNA was extracted from PBMCs in TRIzol. The diagnosis of Graves' disease followed American Thyroid Association guidelines. Patients for the study were recruited at an endocrinology department in Xi'an, China. Each patient gave 7.5 to 10 milliliters of peripheral blood, collected in an EDTA anticoagulant tube. Ficoll Paque Plus density gradient separation was used to isolate PBMCs, and no further T cell sorting was performed. RNA quality was checked with an Agilent 2100 Bioanalyzer and agarose gel, and concentration with a NanoDrop 2000.

Sequencing was performed on peripheral blood mononuclear cells (PBMCs), taken when the disease was refractory, from a patient treated with antithyroid drugs. This sequence originates from a female donor with Graves disease. The chain couples TRBV20-1 to TRBJ1-5, with the D gene too uncertain to name. The CDR3 reads CSARDVGQPQHF. The DNA sequence is TGCAGTGCTAGAGATGTAGGCCAGCCCCAGCATTTT.